The 31 T cell receptor beta chains below come from one sample, sequenced in a study of blood T cell repertoires in COVID-19. Assay: immunoSEQ multiplex PCR; the TCRdb copy retains only in-frame clones and omits some. The sample shows about 230,000 clones, approximately 82% of them seen only once. The sample comprised peripheral blood. The source of these receptors is a woman between 40 and 55 years old who had recovered from COVID-19.

The V and J genes are TRBV3-1 (or the pseudogene TRBV3-2) and TRBJ2-1; 9 bases agree with TRBD2. The junction had 15 bases not matched to a gene; V was cut back by 5 bases and J by 7 bases. This CDR3 region has 17 residues. Germline lookup yields CDR1 LGHDT and CDR2 YNNKEL (reference sequence). The CDR3 sequence: CASSSLGRGGSENEQFF. The CDR3 DNA reads TGTGCCAGCAGCTCATTAGGGCGGGGGGGCTCGGAGAATGAGCAGTTCTTC.

Turning to this clone: A much bigger clone sits one base away, suggesting this may be a read error. The chain links TRBV19 to TRBJ1-1; D gene ambiguous. The CDR3 covers 12 residues. Trimming shortened V by 6 bases and J by 1 base, and 6 bases separated the two germline ends. Germline V gene data show CDR1 as LNHDA and CDR2 as SQIVND (reference sequence). The CDR3 here is CASSFGNTEAFF. The CDR3, as DNA: TGTGCCAGTAGCTTCGGGAACACTGAAGCTTTCTTT.

This clone was seen only once. The J gene is TRBJ1-2, the V gene TRBV19; 10 nucleotides line up with TRBD1. Germline assignment: CDR1 LNHDA and CDR2 SQIVND (reference sequence). This CDR3 has 14 residues. V lost 6 bases and J lost 5; bases outside the gene matches: 6. DNA of the CDR3: TGTGCCAGTAGGAGGACAGGGGGACGGTATGGCTACACCTTC. Translating gives CASRRTGGRYGYTF.

The count of this clone is one. J is TRBJ2-1 and V is TRBV19; maybe TRBD2 (6 bases). The CDR3 contains 17 residues. The ends were cut back, 4 bases at V and 0 bases at J, with 16 bases in the middle. CDR1 is LNHDA and CDR2 is SQIVND in the germline V gene (reference sequence). The CDR3 DNA follows: TGTGCCAGTAGTAGGTTCCCGGACGGGAGCTCCTACAATGAGCAGTTCTTC. Encoded protein: CASSRFPDGSSYNEQFF.

The count of this clone is one. Other DNA sequences in the sample encode the same CDR3. V is TRBV3-1 (or the pseudogene TRBV3-2) and J is TRBJ1-1, with D hard to call. Germline values: CDR1 LGHDT, CDR2 YNNKEL (reference sequence). The V end was cut by 1 base, the J end by 0 bases, with 6 bases between. This CDR3 region has 14 residues. DNA of the CDR3: TGTGCCAGCAGCCAAGGACGGGTGAACACTGAAGCTTTCTTT. Its protein is CASSQGRVNTEAFF.

This chain links TRBV6-2 or TRBV6-3 with TRBJ2-3; possibly TRBD1 for D (5 bases). CDR3 size: 16 residues. Trimming removed 5 bases from V and 0 bases from J, with 15 bases in between. Germline assignment: CDR1 MNHEY and CDR2 SVGEGT. The CDR3 reads CASSQHRKSSTDTQYF. In nucleotides, the CDR3 is TGTGCCAGCAGTCAACACAGGAAATCTAGCACAGATACGCAGTATTTT.

V usage is TRBV2 and J usage is TRBJ2-3; 13 bases align to TRBD2. V shed 4 bases, J shed 3 bases, and the junction held 1 base outside the gene matches. The germline gives CDR1 SNHLY, CDR2 FYNNEI. The CDR3 length is 15 residues. In nucleotides, the CDR3 is TGTGCCAGCAGTGGGGGACTAGCGGGAACAGATACGCAGTATTTT. Translated: CASSGGLAGTDTQYF.

This chain uses TRBV7-2 with TRBJ2-7, with 9 bases lining up with TRBD1. Germline lookup yields CDR1 SGHTA and CDR2 FQGNSA. After removal of 7 bases from V and 2 bases from J, the junction contained 6 bases not matched to a gene. The CDR3 spans 14 residues. The CDR3 DNA follows: TGTGCCAGCAACCCCGGGACAGGGACCTACGAGCAGTACTTC. Translated: CASNPGTGTYEQYF.

The J gene is TRBJ1-2, the V gene TRBV4-2; 7 nucleotides line up with TRBD1. Trimming took 1 base from V and 4 from J; bases not matched to a gene: 6. Germline V gives CDR1 LGHNA, CDR2 YNFKEQ. This CDR3 comprises 15 residues. CDR3 sequence: CASSQGSGQSYGYTF. In DNA form, the CDR3 reads TGTGCCAGCAGCCAAGGATCGGGACAGAGCTATGGCTACACCTTC.

The chain links TRBV5-1 to TRBJ1-2; no definite D call. Trimming shortened V by 0 bases and J by 4 bases, and 10 bases separated the two germline ends. CDR3 size: 14 residues. Germline-derived CDR1 and CDR2 are SGHRS and YFSETQ. CDR3 sequence reads: CASSLGGSSYGYTF. CDR3 coding DNA: TGCGCCAGCAGCTTGGGCGGCTCCTCCTATGGCTACACCTTC.

This clone was recorded only once. The J gene is TRBJ2-7, the V gene TRBV6-1; D uncertain. Trimming stripped 3 bases from V and 6 bases from J, with 9 bases between. This CDR3 contains 12 residues. Germline values: CDR1 MNHNS, CDR2 SASEGT. This CDR3 is CASSEAVLEQYF. Written as DNA, the CDR3 is TGTGCCAGCAGTGAGGCCGTTCTCGAGCAGTACTTC.

The CDR3 here is CASSPFTVMNTEAFF. CDR3 DNA sequence: TGTGCCAGCAGTCCCTTCACAGTGATGAACACTGAAGCTTTCTTT. The rearrangement joins TRBV27 to TRBJ1-1; no definite D call. Per the germline V gene, CDR1 is MNHEY and CDR2 is SMNVEV (reference sequence). CDR3 length: 15 residues. The germline V and J ends were trimmed by 5 bases and 0 bases, with 13 bases remaining between them.

J is TRBJ1-6 and V is TRBV3-1 (or the pseudogene TRBV3-2); a possible D gene is TRBD1 (6 bases). Trimming took 5 bases from V and 8 from J, leaving 16 bases between them. Germline V gene sequence: CDR1 LGHDT, CDR2 YNNKEL (reference sequence). The CDR3 is 15 amino acids. CDR3 sequence: CASSFTGSRDSPLHF. CDR3 DNA: TGTGCCAGCAGCTTCACAGGGTCTCGGGATTCACCCCTCCACTTT.

This chain uses TRBV19 with TRBJ1-3; TRBD1 matches at 8 bases. This CDR3 spans 16 amino acids. Germline V gene sequence: CDR1 LNHDA, CDR2 SQIVND (reference sequence). Trimming at V came to 4 bases and at J to 3 bases, leaving 8 bases not matched to a gene. CDR3 amino acids: CASSRIGQGVGNTIYF. The DNA of the CDR3 is TGTGCCAGTAGTAGGATCGGACAGGGTGTTGGAAACACCATATATTTT.

This chain connects TRBV3-1 (or the pseudogene TRBV3-2) to TRBJ1-1, with D possibly TRBD1 on 6 matching bases. CDR3 size: 14 residues. The ends were cut back, 5 bases at V and 3 bases at J, with 13 bases in the middle. From germline, CDR1 is LGHDT and CDR2 YNNKEL (reference sequence). The DNA of the CDR3 is TGTGCCAGCAGCTGCGACAGGAATGACACTGAAGCTTTCTTT. This encodes CASSCDRNDTEAFF.

This clone was counted a single time. The chain links TRBV9 to TRBJ1-2; 9 bases are a match to TRBD1. This CDR3 is built from 14 residues. The V gene end was trimmed by 0 bases and the J gene end by 6 bases; junction bases not matched to a gene: 3. Germline CDR1 SGDLS, CDR2 YYNGEE. CDR3 in DNA: TGTGCCAGCAGCGTAGACGACAGGGGGAATGGCTACACCTTC. This gives the protein CASSVDDRGNGYTF.

The rearrangement uses TRBV6-2 or TRBV6-3 and TRBJ2-6; perhaps TRBD1 as D (6 bases). Germline V gene data show CDR1 as MNHEY and CDR2 as SVGEGT. CDR3 length equals 15 residues. Trimming pared 5 bases from V and 2 bases from J, leaving 10 bases between. As DNA, the CDR3 is TGTGCCAGCAGTGCCCAGGGGCCTGGGGCCAACGTCCTGACTTTC. It yields the protein CASSAQGPGANVLTF.

This chain's CDR3 is CATSRDVNGAFYGYTF. CDR3 bases: TGTGCCACCAGCAGAGACGTAAACGGAGCGTTCTATGGCTACACCTTC. The gene calls are TRBV15 and TRBJ1-2; the D is unclear. Germline V gene lookup returns CDR1 LNHNV and CDR2 YYDKDF (reference sequence). The CDR3 contains 16 residues. Trimming took 0 bases from V and 4 from J, leaving 15 bases between them.

The J gene is TRBJ1-1, the V gene TRBV9, with a tentative D call TRBD1 (5 bases). Germline loops: CDR1 SGDLS, CDR2 YYNGEE. V was trimmed by 4 bases and J by 0 bases, leaving 25 bases between them. The CDR3 covers 19 residues. CDR3 in amino acids: CASSLRLGGPGELNTEAFF. As DNA, the CDR3 is TGTGCCAGCAGCCTCCGCTTGGGCGGGCCGGGGGAGTTGAACACTGAAGCTTTCTTT.

This clone was observed a single time. The chain employs TRBV28 and TRBJ1-1; D ambiguous. Germline V gives CDR1 MDHEN, CDR2 SYDVKM. The length of the CDR3 is 13 residues. V lost 6 bases and J 1 base, leaving 9 bases between the germline ends. The CDR3 coding sequence is TGTGCCAGCAGCCTTACAAGGAACACTGAAGCTTTCTTT. Its protein product is CASSLTRNTEAFF.

The table lists this clone with a few counts. The J gene is TRBJ2-2, the V gene TRBV6-2 or TRBV6-3; TRBD1 matches at 7 bases. The CDR3 loop spans 18 amino acids. V dropped 1 base and J dropped 4; count of bases not matched to a gene: 12. In germline, CDR1 is MNHEY, CDR2 SVGEGT. CDR3 residues: CASSYFPTGSRGTGELFF. The CDR3 DNA is TGTGCCAGCAGTTACTTCCCGACAGGGTCCCGCGGCACCGGGGAGCTGTTTTTT.

The chain is built from TRBV6-1 and TRBJ2-2; D possibly corresponds to TRBD1 (6 bases). Per germline, CDR1 MNHNS and CDR2 SASEGT. V was pared by 3 bases and J by 6 bases, with 14 bases between. This CDR3 is 15 amino acids long. The CDR3 DNA sequence: TGTGCCAGCAGTGAGATATCAGGGGCCGCCGGGGAGCTGTTTTTT. It yields the protein CASSEISGAAGELFF.

The V and J genes are TRBV19 and TRBJ2-5, with 10 bases aligning to TRBD2. Germline loops: CDR1 LNHDA, CDR2 SQIVND (reference sequence). The CDR3 runs 15 residues. V was pared by 6 bases and J by 2 bases, with 6 bases of the junction left unmatched. The chain's CDR3 is CASSPLAGQQETQYF. The CDR3 nucleotides are TGTGCCAGTAGCCCACTAGCGGGGCAACAAGAGACCCAGTACTTC.

Comments on this clone: Other DNA sequences within the sample encode an identical CDR3. The chain carries TRBV18 and TRBJ2-7; 7 nucleotides agree with TRBD1. The CDR3 totals 13 residues. With 3 bases clipped from V and 3 bases from J, the junction kept 2 bases outside the gene matches. Germline V gene sequence: CDR1 KGHSH, CDR2 LQKENI. The CDR3 nucleotides are TGTGCCAGCTCACCGGGACAGAACTACGAGCAGTACTTC. Protein product: CASSPGQNYEQYF.

The rearrangement joins TRBV6-1 to TRBJ1-6; no firm D call. Germline CDR1 is MNHNS and CDR2 is SASEGT. V lost 3 bases and J lost 9, with 18 bases in between. The CDR3 has 16 residues. CDR3 residues: CASSDRRSRYPSPLHF. CDR3 nucleotide sequence: TGTGCCAGCAGTGATCGACGAAGCAGGTATCCTTCACCCCTCCACTTT.

This chain connects TRBV24-1 to TRBJ1-1; possible D gene TRBD1, 5 bases. CDR1 is KGHDR and CDR2 is SFDVKD in the germline V gene. The ends were cut back, 3 bases at V and 5 bases at J, with 12 bases in the middle. The CDR3 has 14 amino acids. The CDR3 coding sequence is TGTGCCACCAGTGATACAGGTGCACGTACTGAAGCTTTCTTT. Protein product: CATSDTGARTEAFF.

V usage is TRBV19 and J usage is TRBJ1-5; 7 nucleotides line up with TRBD1. Germline CDR1 LNHDA, CDR2 SQIVND (reference sequence). The length of the CDR3 is 18 residues. J was trimmed by 4 bases and V by 3 bases; bases with no gene match: 15. DNA of the CDR3: TGTGCCAGTAGTATCCTTGGATTCCGGGACAGCAAAAATCAGCCCCAGCATTTT. It codes for CASSILGFRDSKNQPQHF.

The chain recombines TRBV7-9 with TRBJ2-7, with a weak D call TRBD1 (5 bases). The V end lost 7 bases, the J end lost 4 bases, and 29 bases lay between the germline ends. This CDR3 contains 18 residues. Germline V gene data show CDR1 as SEHNR and CDR2 as FQNEAQ (reference sequence). CDR3 bases: TGTGCCAGCACCTCACTTCGAATGTTACAGGACCCTTTTTACGAGCAGTACTTC. This encodes CASTSLRMLQDPFYEQYF.

The chain joins TRBV3-1 (or the pseudogene TRBV3-2) to TRBJ2-1; D is unresolved. With 0 bases removed from V and 3 bases from J, the gap between germline ends came to 12 bases. The CDR3 length is 16 residues. Germline assignment: CDR1 LGHDT and CDR2 YNNKEL (reference sequence). The DNA of the CDR3 is TGTGCCAGCAGCCAAGATACAATGGCGGACTACAATGAGCAGTTCTTC. It codes for CASSQDTMADYNEQFF.

The V gene is TRBV7-2, the J gene TRBJ2-7, with TRBD1 identical over 9 bases. V trimming: 0 bases; J trimming: 3 bases; junction bases outside the gene matches: 6. The CDR3 is 16 amino acids. Germline-derived CDR1 and CDR2 are SGHTA and FQGNSA. The CDR3 region is CASSLAGQGLGYEQYF. For the CDR3, the DNA is TGTGCCAGCAGCTTAGCTGGACAGGGGTTAGGCTACGAGCAGTACTTC.

This chain joins TRBV19 and TRBJ1-5; 9 bases match TRBD1. V dropped 10 bases and J dropped 6; count of bases not matched to a gene: 10. The CDR3 covers 14 residues. CDR1 and CDR2 (germline): LNHDA, SQIVND (reference sequence). The CDR3 DNA is TGTGCCACCATGGACAGGGGATTAGGTCAGCCCCAGCATTTT. This encodes CATMDRGLGQPQHF.